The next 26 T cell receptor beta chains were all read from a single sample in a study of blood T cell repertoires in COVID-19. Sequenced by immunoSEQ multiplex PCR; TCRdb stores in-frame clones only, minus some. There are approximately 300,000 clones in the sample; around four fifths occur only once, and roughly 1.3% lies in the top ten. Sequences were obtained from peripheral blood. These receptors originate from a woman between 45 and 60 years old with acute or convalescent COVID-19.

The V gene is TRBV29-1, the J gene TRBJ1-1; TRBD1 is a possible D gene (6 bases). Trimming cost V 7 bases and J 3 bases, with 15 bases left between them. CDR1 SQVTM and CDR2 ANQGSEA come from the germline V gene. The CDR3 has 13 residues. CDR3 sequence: CSGVQGRDTEAFF. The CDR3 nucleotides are TGCAGCGGGGTACAGGGACGAGACACTGAAGCTTTCTTT. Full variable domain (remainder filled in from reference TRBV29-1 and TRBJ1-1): SAVISQKPSRDICQRGTSLTIQCQVDSQVTMMFWYRQQPGQSLTLIATANQGSEATYESGFVIDKFPISRPNLTFSTLTVSNMSPEDSSIYLCSGVQGRDTEAFFGQGTRLTVV.

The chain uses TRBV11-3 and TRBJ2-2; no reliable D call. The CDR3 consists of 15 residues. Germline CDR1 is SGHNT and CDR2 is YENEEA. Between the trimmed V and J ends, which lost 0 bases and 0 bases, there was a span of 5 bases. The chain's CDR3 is CASSLDIANTGELFF. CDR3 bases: TGTGCCAGCAGCTTAGACATAGCGAACACCGGGGAGCTGTTTTTT. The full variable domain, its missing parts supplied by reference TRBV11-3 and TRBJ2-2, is EAGVVQSPRYKIIEKKQPVAFWCNPISGHNTLYWYLQNLGQGPELLIRYENEEAVDDSQLPKDRFSAERLKGVDSTLKIQPAELGDSAVYLCASSLDIANTGELFFGEGSRLTVL.

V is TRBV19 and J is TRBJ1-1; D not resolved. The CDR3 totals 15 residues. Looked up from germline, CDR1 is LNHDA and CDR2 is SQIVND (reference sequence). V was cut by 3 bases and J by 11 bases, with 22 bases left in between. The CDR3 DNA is TGTGCCAGTAGTATTAAGTTTTGGCCCCTGGTAGCGGCTTTCTTT. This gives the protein CASSIKFWPLVAAFF. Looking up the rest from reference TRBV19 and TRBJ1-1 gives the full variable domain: DGGITQSPKYLFRKEGQNVTLSCEQNLNHDAMYWYRQDPGQGLRLIYYSQIVNDFQKGDIAEGYSVSREKKESFPLTVTSAQKNPTAFYLCASSIKFWPLVAAFFGQGTRLTVV.

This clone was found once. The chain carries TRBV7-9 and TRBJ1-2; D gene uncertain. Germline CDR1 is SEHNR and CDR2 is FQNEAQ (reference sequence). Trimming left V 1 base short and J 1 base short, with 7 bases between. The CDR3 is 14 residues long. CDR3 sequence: CASSLGGSNYGYTF. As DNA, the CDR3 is TGTGCCAGCAGCTTAGGTGGGAGTAACTATGGCTACACCTTC. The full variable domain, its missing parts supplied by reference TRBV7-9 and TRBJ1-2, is DTGVSQNPRHKITKRGQNVTFRCDPISEHNRLYWYRQTLGQGPEFLTYFQNEAQLEKSRLLSDRFSAERPKGSFSTLEIQRTEQGDSAMYLCASSLGGSNYGYTFGSGTRLTVV.

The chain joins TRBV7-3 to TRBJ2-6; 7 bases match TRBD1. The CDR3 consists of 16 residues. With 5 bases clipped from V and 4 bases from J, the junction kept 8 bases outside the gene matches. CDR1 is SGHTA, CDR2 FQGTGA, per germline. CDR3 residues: CASSILGGAGANVLTF. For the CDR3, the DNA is TGTGCCAGCAGCATATTAGGGGGCGCCGGGGCCAACGTCCTGACTTTC.

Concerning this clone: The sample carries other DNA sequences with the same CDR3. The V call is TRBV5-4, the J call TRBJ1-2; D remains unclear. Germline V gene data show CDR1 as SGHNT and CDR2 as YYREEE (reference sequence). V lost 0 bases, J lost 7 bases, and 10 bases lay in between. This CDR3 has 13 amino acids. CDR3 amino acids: CASSLAGSGGYTF. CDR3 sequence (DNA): TGTGCCAGCAGCTTGGCAGGAAGTGGTGGCTACACCTTC.

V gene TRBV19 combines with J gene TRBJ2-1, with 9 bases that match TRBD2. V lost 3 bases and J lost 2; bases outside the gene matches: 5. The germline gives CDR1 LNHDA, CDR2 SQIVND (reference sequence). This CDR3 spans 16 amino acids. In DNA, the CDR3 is TGTGCCAGTAGTATGGTGAGCGGGGGGACCTACAATGAGCAGTTCTTC. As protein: CASSMVSGGTYNEQFF.

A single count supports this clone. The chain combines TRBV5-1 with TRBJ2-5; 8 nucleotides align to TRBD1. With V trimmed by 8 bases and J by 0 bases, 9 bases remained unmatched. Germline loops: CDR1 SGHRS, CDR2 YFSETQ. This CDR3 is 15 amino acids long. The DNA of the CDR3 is TGCGCCAGTCGGACAGGGCACCAGTACCAAGAGACCCAGTACTTC. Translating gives CASRTGHQYQETQYF.

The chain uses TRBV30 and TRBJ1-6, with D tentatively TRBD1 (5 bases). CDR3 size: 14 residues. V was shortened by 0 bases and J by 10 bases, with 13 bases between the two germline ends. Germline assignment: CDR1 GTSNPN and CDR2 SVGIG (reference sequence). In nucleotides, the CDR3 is TGTGCCTGGAGTGTAAGCACAGGCGAATCACCCCTCCACTTT. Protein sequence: CAWSVSTGESPLHF.

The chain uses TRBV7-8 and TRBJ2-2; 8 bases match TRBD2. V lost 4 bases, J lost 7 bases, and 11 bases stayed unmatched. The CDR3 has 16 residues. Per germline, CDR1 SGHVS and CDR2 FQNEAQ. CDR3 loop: CASSSGLERPVGELFF. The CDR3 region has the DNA TGTGCCAGCAGCTCGGGACTAGAGAGACCCGTCGGGGAGCTGTTTTTT. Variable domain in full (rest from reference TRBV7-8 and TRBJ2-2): GAGVSQSPRYKVAKRGQDVALRCDPISGHVSLFWYQQALGQGPEFLTYFQNEAQLDKSGLPSDRFFAERPEGSVSTLKIQRTQQEDSAVYLCASSSGLERPVGELFFGEGSRLTVL.

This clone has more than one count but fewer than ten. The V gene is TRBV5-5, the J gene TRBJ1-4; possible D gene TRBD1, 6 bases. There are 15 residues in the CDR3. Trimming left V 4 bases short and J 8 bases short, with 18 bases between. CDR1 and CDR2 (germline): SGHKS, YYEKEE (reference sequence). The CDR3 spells CASSPAPGVGEKLFF. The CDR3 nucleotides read TGTGCCAGCAGCCCCGCCCCAGGGGTAGGGGAAAAACTGTTTTTT.

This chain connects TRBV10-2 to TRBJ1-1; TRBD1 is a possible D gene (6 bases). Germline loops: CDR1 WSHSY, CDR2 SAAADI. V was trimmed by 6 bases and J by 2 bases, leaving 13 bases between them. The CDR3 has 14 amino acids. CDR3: CASSLGGGNTEAFF. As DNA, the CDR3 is TGCGCCAGCAGCCTGGGAGGGGGAAACACTGAAGCTTTCTTT.

The CDR3 loop reads CASSRLQTSVYEQYF. The CDR3 nucleotides read TGTGCCAGCAGCCGCCTTCAAACTAGCGTCTACGAGCAGTACTTC. The chain joins TRBV14 to TRBJ2-7; 7 bases map to TRBD2. The length of the CDR3 is 15 residues. The germline V gene has CDR1 SGHDN and CDR2 FVKESK. J lost 3 bases, V lost 4 bases, and 9 bases had no gene match.

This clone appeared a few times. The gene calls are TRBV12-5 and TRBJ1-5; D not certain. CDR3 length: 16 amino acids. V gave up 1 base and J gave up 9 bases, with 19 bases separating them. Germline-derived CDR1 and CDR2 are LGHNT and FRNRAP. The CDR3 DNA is TGTGCTAGTGGTTTGGCCTATGACGGTGACTTGGGGCCCCAGCATTTT. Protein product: CASGLAYDGDLGPQHF. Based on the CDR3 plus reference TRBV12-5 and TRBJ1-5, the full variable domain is DARVTQTPRHKVTEMGQEVTMRCQPILGHNTVFWYRQTMMQGLELLAYFRNRAPLDDSGMPKDRFSAEMPDATLATLKIQPSEPRDSAVYFCASGLAYDGDLGPQHFGDGTRLSIL.

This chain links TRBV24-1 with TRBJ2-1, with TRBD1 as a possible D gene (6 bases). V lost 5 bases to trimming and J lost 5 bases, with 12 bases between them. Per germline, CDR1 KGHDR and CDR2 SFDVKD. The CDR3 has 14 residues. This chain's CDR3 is CATSGAGVNNEQFF. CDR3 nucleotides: TGTGCCACCAGTGGGGCAGGGGTGAACAATGAGCAGTTCTTC.

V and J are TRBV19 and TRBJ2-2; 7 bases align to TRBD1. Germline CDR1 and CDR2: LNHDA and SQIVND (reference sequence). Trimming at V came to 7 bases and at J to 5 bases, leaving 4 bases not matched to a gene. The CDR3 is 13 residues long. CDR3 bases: TGTGCCAGTACCCACAGGGGTACCGGGGAGCTGTTTTTT. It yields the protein CASTHRGTGELFF.

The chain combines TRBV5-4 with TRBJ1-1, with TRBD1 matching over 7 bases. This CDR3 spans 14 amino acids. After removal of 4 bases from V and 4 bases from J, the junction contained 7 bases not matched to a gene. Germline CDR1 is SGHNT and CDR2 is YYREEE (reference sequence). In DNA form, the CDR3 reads TGTGCCAGCAGCGCCCGACAGGGTAGCACTGAAGCTTTCTTT. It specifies CASSARQGSTEAFF.

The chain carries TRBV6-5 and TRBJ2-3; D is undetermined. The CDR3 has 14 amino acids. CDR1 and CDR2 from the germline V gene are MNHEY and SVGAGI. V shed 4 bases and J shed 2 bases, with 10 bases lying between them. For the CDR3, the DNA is TGTGCCAGCAGTTTTGCCAGGTCCACAGATACGCAGTATTTT. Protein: CASSFARSTDTQYF.

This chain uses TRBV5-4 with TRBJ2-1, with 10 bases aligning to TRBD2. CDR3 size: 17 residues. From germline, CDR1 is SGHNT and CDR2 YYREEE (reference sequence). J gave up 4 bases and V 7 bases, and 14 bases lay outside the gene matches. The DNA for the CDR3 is TGTGCCAGCCATATTGATCCGACTAGCGGGCGATACAATGAGCAGTTCTTC. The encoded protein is CASHIDPTSGRYNEQFF.

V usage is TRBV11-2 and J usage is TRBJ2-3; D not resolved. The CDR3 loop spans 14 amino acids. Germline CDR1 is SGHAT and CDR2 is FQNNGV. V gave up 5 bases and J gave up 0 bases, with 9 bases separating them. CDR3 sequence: CASSNTLSTDTQYF. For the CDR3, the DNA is TGTGCCAGCAGCAACACCCTTAGCACAGATACGCAGTATTTT.

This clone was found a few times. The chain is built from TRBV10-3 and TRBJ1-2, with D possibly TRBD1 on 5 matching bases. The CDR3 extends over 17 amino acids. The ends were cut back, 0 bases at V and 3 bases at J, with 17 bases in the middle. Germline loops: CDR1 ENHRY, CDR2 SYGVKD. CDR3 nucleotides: TGTGCCATCAGTGAGTCCCTTCCCAGGGTACCTCACTATGGCTACACCTTC. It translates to CAISESLPRVPHYGYTF.

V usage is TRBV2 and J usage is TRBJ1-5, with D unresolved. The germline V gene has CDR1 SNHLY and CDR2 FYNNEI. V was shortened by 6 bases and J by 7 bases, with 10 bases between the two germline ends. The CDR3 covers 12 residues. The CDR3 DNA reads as TGTGCCAGCAGCCCCCTTCGGCAGCCCCAGCATTTT. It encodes CASSPLRQPQHF. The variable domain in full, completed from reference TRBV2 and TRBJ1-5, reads EPEVTQTPSHQVTQMGQEVILRCVPISNHLYFYWYRQILGQKVEFLVSFYNNEISEKSEIFDDQFSVERPDGSNFTLKIRSTKLEDSAMYFCASSPLRQPQHFGDGTRLSIL.

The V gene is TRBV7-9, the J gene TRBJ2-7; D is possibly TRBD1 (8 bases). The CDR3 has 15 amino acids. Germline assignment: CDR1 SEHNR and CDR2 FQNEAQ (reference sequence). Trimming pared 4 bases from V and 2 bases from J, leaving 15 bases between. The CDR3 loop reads CASSSDREGTYEQYF. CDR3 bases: TGTGCCAGCAGCTCGGACAGGGAGGGGACCTACGAGCAGTACTTC.

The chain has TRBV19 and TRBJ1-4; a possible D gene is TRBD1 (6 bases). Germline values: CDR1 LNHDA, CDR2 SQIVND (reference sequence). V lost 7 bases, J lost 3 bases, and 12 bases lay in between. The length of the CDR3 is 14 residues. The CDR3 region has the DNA TGTGCCAGTATCTACAGGGCGGCTAATGAAAAACTGTTTTTT. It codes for CASIYRAANEKLFF.

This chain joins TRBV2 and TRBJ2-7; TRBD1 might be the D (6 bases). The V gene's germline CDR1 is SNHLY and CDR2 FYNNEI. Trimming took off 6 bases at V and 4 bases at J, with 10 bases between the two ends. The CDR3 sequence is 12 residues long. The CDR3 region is CASRLQGYEQYV. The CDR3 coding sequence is TGTGCCAGCAGGCTCCAGGGGTACGAGCAGTACGTC.

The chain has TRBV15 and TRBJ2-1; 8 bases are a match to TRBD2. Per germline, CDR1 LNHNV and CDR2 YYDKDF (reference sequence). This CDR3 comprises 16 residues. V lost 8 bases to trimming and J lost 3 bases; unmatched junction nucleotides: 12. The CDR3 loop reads CATSRTGTRIYNEQFF. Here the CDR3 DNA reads TGTGCCACCTCCCGTACCGGGACTAGGATCTACAATGAGCAGTTCTTC.